This T cell receptor (beta chain) emerged from a study of T cells in localized non-small cell lung cancer. The study, taken as a whole, reports: There were a median around 57 of the top 100 tumor clones appearing in adjacent lung. Tumor trailed uninvolved adjacent lung in T cell clonality, which peaked there.

Germline lookup yields CDR1 SGHTA and CDR2 FQGTGA. V lost 5 bases and J lost 6; bases outside the gene matches: 8. The CDR3 is 15 residues long. Of note for this clone: Its specificity is not known.

Clones were sequenced by immunoSEQ multiplex PCR, and TCRdb holds only the in-frame ones, with some missing. The sample includes about 24,000 clones, approximately 92% of them seen just once. The material sequenced was peripheral blood, taken before any cancer treatment. The clonotype originates from a man aged 35 to 69 with stage III squamous cell lung carcinoma. The gene calls are TRBV7-3 and TRBJ2-1; TRBD2 aligns across 9 bases. DNA of the CDR3: TGTGCCAGCAGCCCACATAGCGGGAGCGGCAATGAGCAGTTCTTC. It specifies CASSPHSGSGNEQFF.